This entry lists 10 T cell receptor beta chains sequenced from one sample in a study of cytomegalovirus exposure and HLA in healthy donors. PCR amplification relied on 60 Vbeta primers (plus 13 Jbeta primers). TCRdb's table, derived via immunoSEQ multiplex PCR, lists solely in-frame clones and lacks some. The data contain 100,000 to 120,000 clones, about four fifths of them singletons. Specimen: PBMCs. These receptor sequences come from a woman aged 18-29 years in good health and CMV-seronegative.

The chain has TRBV7-8 and TRBJ1-2; TRBD1 matches 8 bases. The CDR3 sequence is 14 residues long. CDR1 and CDR2 from the germline V gene are SGHVS and FQNEAQ. V shed 5 bases, J shed 5 bases, and the junction held 7 bases outside the gene matches. This CDR3 is CASSQLGQEYGYTF. Written as DNA, the CDR3 is TGTGCCAGCAGCCAACTGGGACAGGAATATGGCTACACCTTC.

This chain uses TRBV28 with TRBJ1-1; D may be TRBD1 (5 bases). This CDR3 has 14 amino acids. The V and J ends lost 8 bases and 4 bases respectively, with 17 bases between them. CDR1 is MDHEN and CDR2 is SYDVKM in the germline V gene. CDR3 coding DNA: TGTGCCAGCGGAAGTCAGGGAGGCACCACTGAAGCTTTCTTT. Amino acids: CASGSQGGTTEAFF.

The chain couples TRBV14 to TRBJ1-2, with 7 bases lining up with TRBD1. This CDR3 spans 14 amino acids. Germline lookup yields CDR1 SGHDN and CDR2 FVKESK. V lost 1 base and J lost 4; bases outside the gene matches: 3. CDR3 protein: CASSQVQGTYGYTF. The CDR3 coding sequence is TGTGCCAGCAGCCAAGTACAGGGGACCTATGGCTACACCTTC.

V usage is TRBV25-1 and J usage is TRBJ1-2; the D is unclear. The V end lost 3 bases, the J end lost 3 bases, and 11 bases lay between the germline ends. Germline-derived CDR1 and CDR2 are MGHDK and SYGVNS. This CDR3 contains 14 residues. CDR3 sequence (DNA): TGTGCCAGCAGTGATACCGCGAGGGACTATGGCTACACCTTC. Residues: CASSDTARDYGYTF.

The chain recombines TRBV27 with TRBJ2-7; 9 positions agree with TRBD1. Germline lookup yields CDR1 MNHEY and CDR2 SMNVEV (reference sequence). The V and J ends lost 6 bases and 5 bases, in that order; junction bases with no gene match: 8. The CDR3 has 14 amino acids. CDR3 in amino acids: CASRSGTGSHEQYF. The CDR3 nucleotides are TGTGCCAGCAGATCCGGGACAGGGTCTCACGAGCAGTACTTC.

This clone was observed a few times. The CDR3 DNA follows: TGCGCCAGCAGCCAAGATCTGAGGGATCCCCAGCATTTT. Amino acid sequence: CASSQDLRDPQHF. This chain connects TRBV4-1 to TRBJ1-5, with D hard to call. V dropped 0 bases and J dropped 10 bases, with 10 bases sitting between them. The CDR3 length is 13 residues. CDR1 and CDR2 from the germline V gene are MGHRA and YSYEKL.

The chain uses TRBV12-5 and TRBJ1-1; D is possibly TRBD1 (6 bases). The CDR3 loop spans 16 amino acids. With 0 bases removed from V and 0 bases from J, the gap between germline ends came to 11 bases. Germline V CDR1 and CDR2: LGHNT, FRNRAP. DNA for the CDR3: TGTGCTAGTGGTTTGGTCGGGACACCCATGAACACTGAAGCTTTCTTT. This encodes CASGLVGTPMNTEAFF.

This sequence joins TRBV5-8 and TRBJ1-2; TRBD1 aligns across 9 bases. The trim removed 0 bases at V and 7 bases at J, leaving 4 bases unmatched. Germline V lookup: CDR1 SGHTS, CDR2 YDEGEE. The CDR3 is 14 amino acids. The DNA of the CDR3 is TGTGCCAGCAGCTTGGACAGGGGGCCTGGTGGCTACACCTTC. Its translation is CASSLDRGPGGYTF.

This clone was observed a few times. J is TRBJ2-7 and V is TRBV7-8, with 7 bases that match TRBD2. This CDR3 region has 15 residues. Germline trimming cut 3 bases from V and 4 bases from J; bases unmatched to any gene: 9. Germline V gene lookup returns CDR1 SGHVS and CDR2 FQNEAQ. CDR3 region: CASSLGFSGVYEQYV. The CDR3 nucleotides read TGTGCCAGCAGCTTGGGGTTCAGCGGGGTATACGAGCAGTACGTC.

The chain has TRBV11-2 and TRBJ1-3; D is unresolved. V shed 5 bases and J shed 3 bases, with 17 bases lying between them. The CDR3 length is 16 residues. The germline gives CDR1 SGHAT, CDR2 FQNNGV. The CDR3 loop reads CASSTIPGSLGNTIYF. Written as DNA, the CDR3 is TGTGCCAGCAGCACAATCCCCGGGAGCCTTGGAAACACCATATATTTT. The full variable domain, its missing parts supplied by reference TRBV11-2 and TRBJ1-3, is EAGVAQSPRYKIIEKRQSVAFWCNPISGHATLYWYQQILGQGPKLLIQFQNNGVVDDSQLPKDRFSAERLKGVDSTLKIQPAKLEDSAVYLCASSTIPGSLGNTIYFGEGSWLTVV.